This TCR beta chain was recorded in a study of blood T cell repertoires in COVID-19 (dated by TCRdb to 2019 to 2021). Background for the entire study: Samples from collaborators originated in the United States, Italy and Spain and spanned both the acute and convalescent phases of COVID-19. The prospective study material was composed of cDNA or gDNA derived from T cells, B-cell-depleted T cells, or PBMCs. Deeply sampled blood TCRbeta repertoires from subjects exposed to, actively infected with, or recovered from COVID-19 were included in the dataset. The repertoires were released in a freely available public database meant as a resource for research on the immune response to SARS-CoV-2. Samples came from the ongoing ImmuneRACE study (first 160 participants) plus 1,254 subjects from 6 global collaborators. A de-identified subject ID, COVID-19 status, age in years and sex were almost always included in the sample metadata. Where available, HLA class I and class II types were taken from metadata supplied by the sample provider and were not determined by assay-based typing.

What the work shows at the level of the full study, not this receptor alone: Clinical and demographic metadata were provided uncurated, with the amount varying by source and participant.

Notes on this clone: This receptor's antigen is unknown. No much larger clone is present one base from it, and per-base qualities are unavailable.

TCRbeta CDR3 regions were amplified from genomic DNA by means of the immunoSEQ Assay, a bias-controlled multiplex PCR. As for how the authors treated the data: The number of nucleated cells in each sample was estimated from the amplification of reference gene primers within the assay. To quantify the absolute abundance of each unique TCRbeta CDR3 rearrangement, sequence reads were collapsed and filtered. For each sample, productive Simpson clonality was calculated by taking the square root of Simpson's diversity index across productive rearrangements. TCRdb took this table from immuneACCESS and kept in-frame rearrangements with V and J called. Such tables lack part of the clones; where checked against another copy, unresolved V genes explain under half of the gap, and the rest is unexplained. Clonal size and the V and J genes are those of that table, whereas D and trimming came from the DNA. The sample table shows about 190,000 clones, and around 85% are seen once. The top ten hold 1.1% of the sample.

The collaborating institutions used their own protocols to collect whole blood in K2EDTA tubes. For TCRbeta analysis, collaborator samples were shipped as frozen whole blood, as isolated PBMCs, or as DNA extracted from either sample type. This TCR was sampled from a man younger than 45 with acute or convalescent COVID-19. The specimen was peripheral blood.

Here the CDR3 is given as CASTGSPNQYGYTF. In nucleotides, the sequence is TGTGCCAGTACGGGGTCGCCAAACCAATATGGCTACACCTTC. Recombination joined TRBV19 with TRBJ1-2; the D gene is not confidently resolved. Its CDR3 holds 14 amino acids, cysteine through phenylalanine. This entry keeps only the CDR3 DNA: 42 bases, framed from base 1. CDR1 and CDR2, looked up from the germline V gene (reference sequence), are LNHDA and SQIVND. V is cut by 7 bases and J by 5 bases, and the space between the germline ends is 17 bases.